The TCR beta chain under discussion was sequenced for a study of blood T cells in healthy people across ages. With a J-beta primer mix and a sample-barcoded 5' primer, a second PCR ran roughly 6 to 11 cycles. TCRdb independently ran MiXCR on the 5' RACE reads; one entry per CDR3 protein. The repertoire includes some 1.4 million distinct CDR3 sequences, about 40% of them detected once, and roughly 7.7% sits in the top ten. The germline V gene has CDR1 MGHDK and CDR2 SYGVNS. The CDR3 has 15 amino acids. V lost 7 bases to trimming and J lost 6 bases; unmatched junction nucleotides: 11. The chain uses TRBV25-1 and TRBJ1-4, with TRBD1 matching 7 bases. The receptor was isolated from a woman under 30 in good health. The sequenced material came from blood. The CDR3 nucleotides are TGTGCCAGCACCCCAAACGACAGGGTCGATGAAAAACTGTTTTTT. This sequence encodes CASTPNDRVDEKLFF.